The source of this T cell receptor beta chain is a study of tissue T cells after allogeneic stem cell transplantation. Stated time point: mouse harvest day 14 after allogeneic transplant. Each mouse received 10^7 T-cell-depleted marrow cells plus 10^6 splenic CD5+ T cells by tail vein. This mouse GVHD model was MHC-mismatched B6 to BALB/c, profiled day 7 or 14. With respect to this clone: Gene and germline names: mouse. The observed sequence ends 1 residue before the CDR3 terminus, with the missing tail filled in from the germline J gene.

This CDR3 has 13 residues. Germline CDR1 and CDR2: SGHDT and FRDEAV. V lost 1 base and J 4 bases, leaving 7 bases between the germline ends. TCRdb's copy holds only in-frame clones and misses some; the assay was immunoSEQ multiplex PCR. This table has approximately 3,000 clones, roughly 43% appearing once. The receptor was derived from a female BALB/c mouse given C57BL/6 T cells with graft-versus-host disease after an allogeneic hematopoietic cell transplant. Sequencing input: gut tissue. This chain joins TRBV14 and TRBJ2-4; no firm D call. CDR3 sequence: CASSFDDKNTLYF. The CDR3 bases that were read are TGTGCCAGCAGTTTCGACGACAAAAACACCTTGTAC.